Reported below is one T cell receptor (beta chain). As handled by the study authors: Reference gene primers were amplified, and this amplification served to estimate nucleated cell counts. Profiling relied on immunoSEQ multiplex PCR, and the TCRdb table lists in-frame clones only, not all of them. That table furnishes V, J and clone size, whereas the DNA furnished D and trimming. The sample has about 120,000 clones, around 83% seen once; the top ten hold 6.5% to 10%. Germline V gene lookup returns CDR1 LNHDA and CDR2 SQIVND (reference sequence). The V and J ends lost 5 bases and 1 base respectively, with 12 bases between them. The CDR3 contains 16 residues. These data belong to a study of blood T cell repertoires in COVID-19. Across the study: Material from acute and convalescent COVID-19 was sourced from the United States, Italy and Spain. The analysed material was cDNA or gDNA that came from T cells, B-cell-depleted T cells, or PBMCs.

The chain is built from TRBV19 and TRBJ2-6; no definite D call. The receptor was derived from a man aged 70-80 years with acute or convalescent COVID-19. The sequenced sample was peripheral blood. As DNA, the CDR3 is TGTGCCAGTAGTCCCGGTGCCTTATCTGGGGCCAACGTCCTGACTTTC. This encodes CASSPGALSGANVLTF.